This TCR beta chain was found in a study of neurological immune-mediated disorders. TCRdb ran MiXCR on the 5' RACE reads and lists one entry per CDR3 protein. The sample consists of 45,000 to 60,000 distinct CDR3 sequences, more than 9.5% of them appearing once. The sample's time point: longitudinal time-point 3. Germline V gives CDR1 SGHTA, CDR2 FQGNSA. The V gene end was trimmed by 5 bases and the J gene end by 3 bases; junction bases not matched to a gene: 10. The CDR3 contains 16 residues. This clonotype appeared many times. The genes are TRBV7-2 and TRBJ2-7, with 10 bases that match TRBD1. The sequenced sample consisted of PBMCs. The clonotype comes from a male donor with HTLV-1-associated myelopathy (HAM/TSP). Here the CDR3 DNA reads TGTGCCAGCAGCCTTACCGGGACAGGGGTTGTCTACGAGCAGTACTTC. Protein: CASSLTGTGVVYEQYF.